This T cell receptor beta chain appears in the sequencing data of a study of blood T cells in healthy people across ages. A second roughly 7 to 12 cycle PCR used barcoded and J-beta primers. TCRdb redid the calling of the 5' RACE reads with MiXCR, one entry per CDR3 protein. The table lists some 710,000 distinct CDR3 sequences, about 45% of them singletons, with 15% to 20% in the top ten. The sample consisted of blood. This clonotype originated in a man at least 80 years old in good health.

DNA for the CDR3: TGCAGTGCAATACTAGCGCAGACCCAGTACTTC. Its protein product is CSAILAQTQYF. The chain links TRBV20-1 to TRBJ2-5; 7 bases match TRBD2. The CDR3 is made up of 11 amino acids. Per germline, CDR1 DFQATT and CDR2 SNEGSKA (reference sequence). V trimming: 6 bases; J trimming: 6 bases; junction bases outside the gene matches: 4.